This TCR beta chain was sequenced for a study of Graves' ophthalmopathy and Graves' hyperthyroidism. Diagnosis was based on clinical symptoms, serum thyroxine, TRAb, thyroid ultrasound and orbital computed tomography. Notes on this clonotype: An end of the junction differs from the germline gene, which may be a read error.

As the template, RNA transcripts were used to amplify TCR beta CDR3 regions. HTBI primers were used in a first-round RT-PCR, which preceded a second-round multiplex PCR. TCRdb independently ran MiXCR on the multiplex PCR reads; one entry per CDR3 protein. Of a few hundred thousand distinct CDR3 sequences listed, approximately 15% are singletons. The sample consisted of peripheral blood. The sequence was obtained from a woman between 18 and 29 years old with stable Graves' hyperthyroidism.

This CDR3 reads CASSSIRACYGYTF. The CDR3 DNA reads as TGTGCCAGCAGTTCTATAAGAGCCTGCTATGGGTACACCTTC. This chain uses TRBV6-5 with TRBJ1-2, with unresolved D. From germline, CDR1 is MNHEY and CDR2 SVGAGI. There are 14 residues in the CDR3.